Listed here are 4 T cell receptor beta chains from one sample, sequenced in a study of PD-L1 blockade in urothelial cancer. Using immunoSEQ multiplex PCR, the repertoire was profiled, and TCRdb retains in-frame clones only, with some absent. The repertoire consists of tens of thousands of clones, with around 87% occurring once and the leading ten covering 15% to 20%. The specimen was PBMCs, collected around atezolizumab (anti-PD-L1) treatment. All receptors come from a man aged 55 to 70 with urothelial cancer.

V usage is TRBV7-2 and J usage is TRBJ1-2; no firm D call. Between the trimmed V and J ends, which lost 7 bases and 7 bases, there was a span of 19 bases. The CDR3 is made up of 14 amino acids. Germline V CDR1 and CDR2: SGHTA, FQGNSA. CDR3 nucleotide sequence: TGTGCCAGCATGATCGCTCCCATCGGTACTGGCTACACCTTC. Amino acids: CASMIAPIGTGYTF.

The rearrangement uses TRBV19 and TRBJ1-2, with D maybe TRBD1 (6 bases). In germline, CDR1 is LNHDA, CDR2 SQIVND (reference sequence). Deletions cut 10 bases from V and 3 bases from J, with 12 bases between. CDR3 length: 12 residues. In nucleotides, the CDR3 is TGTGCCAAAAGCGGGACATACTATGGCTACACCTTC. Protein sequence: CAKSGTYYGYTF.

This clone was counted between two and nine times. Here the CDR3 reads CASSVVGGNYGYTF. CDR3 bases: TGTGCCAGCAGCGTAGTAGGGGGAAACTATGGCTACACCTTC. The V gene is TRBV9, the J gene TRBJ1-2; maybe TRBD1 (6 bases). Germline CDR1 and CDR2: SGDLS and YYNGEE. The CDR3 is made up of 14 amino acids. Trimming stripped 0 bases from V and 2 bases from J, with 8 bases between. The full variable domain, with the rest looked up from reference TRBV9 and TRBJ1-2, is DSGVTQTPKHLITATGQRVTLRCSPRSGDLSVYWYQQSLDQGLQFLIQYYNGEERAKGNILERFSAQQFPDLHSELNLSSLELGDSALYFCASSVVGGNYGYTFGSGTRLTVV.

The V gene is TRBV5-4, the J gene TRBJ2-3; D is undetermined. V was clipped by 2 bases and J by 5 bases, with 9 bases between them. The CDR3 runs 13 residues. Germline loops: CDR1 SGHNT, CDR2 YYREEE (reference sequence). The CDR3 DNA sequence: TGTGCCAGCAGCTTCAATAGTGGAGATACGCAGTATTTT. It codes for CASSFNSGDTQYF. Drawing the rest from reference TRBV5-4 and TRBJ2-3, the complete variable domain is ETGVTQSPTHLIKTRGQQVTLRCSSQSGHNTVSWYQQALGQGPQFIFQYYREEENGRGNFPPRFSGLQFPNYSSELNVNALELDDSALYLCASSFNSGDTQYFGPGTRLTVL.